This entry lists 21 T cell receptor beta chains sequenced from one sample in a study of T cells in Graves' hyperthyroidism and ophthalmopathy. The source material, RNA transcripts, was used to amplify TCR beta CDR3 regions. In the first-round RT-PCR of the TCR CDR3, the HTBI primer set was used. TCRdb passed the multiplex PCR reads through MiXCR, listing each CDR3 protein once. The sample contains about 500,000 distinct CDR3 sequences, over 15% of which appear only once. The specimen was blood. The receptors come from a woman between 18 and 29 years old with Graves' hyperthyroidism.

This clonotype was detected a few times. V and J are TRBV12-5 and TRBJ2-3; perhaps TRBD1 as D (6 bases). Germline CDR1 and CDR2: LGHNT and FRNRAP. Trimming removed 6 bases from V and 1 base from J, with 17 bases in between. This CDR3 comprises 16 residues. The DNA for the CDR3 is TGTGCTAGTGGGGACCCCGGGACAAAGGGCACAGATACGCAGTATTTT. Protein product: CASGDPGTKGTDTQYF.

The chain recombines TRBV30 with TRBJ2-5, with a tentative D call TRBD2 (5 bases). CDR1 GTSNPN and CDR2 SVGIG come from the germline V gene (reference sequence). V lost 3 bases and J lost 2, with 16 bases in between. CDR3 length: 15 amino acids. The CDR3, as DNA: TGTGCCTGGAGCGCGGGCCAACCGGGACAAGAGACCCAGTACTTC. It specifies CAWSAGQPGQETQYF. The full variable domain, with the rest looked up from reference TRBV30 and TRBJ2-5, is SQTIHQWPATLVQPVGSPLSLECTVEGTSNPNLYWYRQAAGRGLQLLFYSVGIGQISSEVPQNLSASRPQDRQFILSSKKLLLSDSGFYLCAWSAGQPGQETQYFGPGTRLLVL.

V is TRBV6-2 or TRBV6-3 and J is TRBJ1-1; a possible D gene is TRBD1 (5 bases). Germline-derived CDR1 and CDR2 are MNHEY and SVGEGT. Trimming took 7 bases from V and 3 from J, leaving 12 bases between them. The CDR3 sequence is 13 residues long. As DNA, the CDR3 is TGTGCCAGCACCAGGGTACGTGACACTGAAGCTTTCTTT. Encoded protein: CASTRVRDTEAFF.

This clonotype occurred many times. The J gene is TRBJ1-2, the V gene TRBV27; D gene unclear. The germline V gene encodes CDR1 MNHEY and CDR2 SMNVEV (reference sequence). The CDR3 loop spans 13 amino acids. Trimming cost V 1 base and J 4 bases, with 7 bases left between them. The CDR3 DNA follows: TGTGCCAGCAGTTTATTTCCAACCTATGGCTACACCTTC. It codes for CASSLFPTYGYTF.

V is TRBV6-5 and J is TRBJ1-1; D is uncertain. Per germline, CDR1 MNHEY and CDR2 SVGAGI. V lost 0 bases, J lost 6 bases, and 11 bases lay in between. The CDR3 sequence is 14 residues long. As DNA, the CDR3 is TGTGCCAGCAGTTACTCGCAGTTCGAGTCTGAAGCTTTCTTT. Encoded protein: CASSYSQFESEAFF.

The V gene is TRBV15, the J gene TRBJ2-7; no definite D call. CDR1 LNHNV and CDR2 YYDKDF come from the germline V gene (reference sequence). CDR3 length: 14 residues. V lost 0 bases, J lost 2 bases, and 8 bases lay in between. This chain's CDR3 is CATSREGGTYEQYF. DNA of the CDR3: TGTGCCACCAGCAGAGAGGGCGGAACCTACGAGCAGTACTTC.

This clonotype was recorded many times. The rearrangement uses TRBV3-1 and TRBJ2-5; D ambiguous. V gave up 3 bases and J gave up 1 base, with 15 bases separating them. CDR1 and CDR2 (germline): LGHDT, YNNKEL (reference sequence). This CDR3 comprises 16 residues. The CDR3 nucleotides read TGTGCCAGCAGCCAGGGATTCGGACGCAGCCAAGAGACCCAGTACTTC. This sequence encodes CASSQGFGRSQETQYF.

This clonotype showed up many times. V and J are TRBV2 and TRBJ1-1; D gene uncertain. Germline-derived CDR1 and CDR2 are SNHLY and FYNNEI. The CDR3 is 14 amino acids. Trimming removed 4 bases at V and 3 bases at J, with 12 bases between. The CDR3 sequence: CASSVTVSDTEAFF. CDR3 DNA: TGTGCCAGCAGTGTTACCGTGAGTGACACTGAAGCTTTCTTT.

The table lists this clonotype with many counts. V is TRBV7-8 and J is TRBJ2-7; no clear D gene. The CDR3 loop spans 12 amino acids. The V gene lost 1 base and the J gene lost 4 bases, with 5 bases spanning the gap. Germline CDR1 SGHVS, CDR2 FQNEAQ. The CDR3 DNA sequence: TGTGCCAGCAGCTTAGTCAAATACGAGCAGTACTTC. Protein product: CASSLVKYEQYF.

Many counts were recorded for this clonotype. V gene TRBV20-1 combines with J gene TRBJ1-1; 8 bases match TRBD1. V dropped 5 bases and J dropped 1; count of bases not matched to a gene: 9. Per the germline V gene, CDR1 is DFQATT and CDR2 is SNEGSKA (reference sequence). This CDR3 comprises 15 residues. CDR3 region: CSAFTRGRKNTEAFF. The CDR3 DNA is TGCAGTGCTTTCACCAGGGGGCGGAAGAACACTGAAGCTTTCTTT.

This clonotype came up a few times. The CDR3 loop reads CASTQTGYTSQYF. DNA of the CDR3: TGTGCCAGCACCCAAACGGGCTACACCTCGCAGTATTTT. The genes are TRBV12-3 or TRBV12-4 and TRBJ2-3; D not resolved. Trimming left V 7 bases short and J 10 bases short, with 18 bases between. The CDR3 length is 13 residues.

At least ten counts were recorded for this clonotype. The chain carries TRBV5-1 and TRBJ2-7; D is unclear. V was shortened by 4 bases and J by 3 bases, with 11 bases between the two germline ends. The CDR3 extends over 13 amino acids. Germline V gene sequence: CDR1 SGHRS, CDR2 YFSETQ. Written as DNA, the CDR3 is TGCGCCAGCAGCGCAGACTTGAGCTACGAGCAGTACTTC. It yields the protein CASSADLSYEQYF.

In this sample, this clonotype turned up many times. The genes are TRBV7-9 and TRBJ2-7; 8 bases align to TRBD2. CDR3 length: 15 amino acids. The V gene's germline CDR1 is SEHNR and CDR2 FQNEAQ (reference sequence). The ends lost 2 bases at V and 0 bases at J; junction bases unmatched: 3. The CDR3 protein is CASSLLAGSSYEQYF. Here the CDR3 DNA reads TGTGCCAGCAGCTTATTAGCGGGGAGCTCCTACGAGCAGTACTTC.

Comments on this clonotype: A much larger clone lies one base from this, so it may be a read error. V gene TRBV6-1 combines with J gene TRBJ1-2, with 7 bases that match TRBD1. CDR1 is MNHNS and CDR2 is SASEGT in the germline V gene. Trimming cost V 8 bases and J 7 bases; bases outside gene matches: 19. This CDR3 has 16 residues. The CDR3 loop is CASGRDRTVSSCGYTF. The CDR3 DNA follows: TGTGCCAGCGGCCGGGACAGAACCGTTTCTAGCTGTGGCTACACCTTC.

The chain joins TRBV7-8 to TRBJ1-6; the D gene is possibly TRBD1 (6 bases). V lost 5 bases, J lost 6 bases, and 17 bases lay in between. The CDR3 has 16 residues. CDR1 is SGHVS, CDR2 FQNEAQ, per germline. The CDR3: CASSPTTRGGNSPLHF. Written as DNA, the CDR3 is TGTGCCAGCAGCCCAACTACGAGGGGGGGTAATTCACCCCTCCACTTT.

This clonotype came up many times. This sequence joins TRBV20-1 and TRBJ2-2; D gene unclear. This CDR3 contains 14 residues. Looked up from germline, CDR1 is DFQATT and CDR2 is SNEGSKA (reference sequence). V was pared by 2 bases and J by 2 bases, with 9 bases between. The CDR3 DNA follows: TGCAGTGCTAGATCATACAGTAACACCGGGGAGCTGTTTTTT. The encoded protein is CSARSYSNTGELFF.

This clonotype was observed at least ten times. V gene TRBV7-9 combines with J gene TRBJ2-1, with a possible D match to TRBD2 (5 bases). Deletions cut 5 bases from V and 10 bases from J, with 12 bases between. Looked up from germline, CDR1 is SEHNR and CDR2 is FQNEAQ (reference sequence). The CDR3 totals 12 residues. The CDR3 protein is CASSPPSSEQFF. CDR3 DNA sequence: TGTGCCAGCAGCCCCCCTAGCTCCGAGCAGTTCTTC.

This clonotype was recorded at least ten times. The chain links TRBV30 to TRBJ2-7, with TRBD2 identical over 10 bases. V was pared by 3 bases and J by 7 bases, with 6 bases of the junction left unmatched. The CDR3 totals 13 residues. Germline CDR1 is GTSNPN and CDR2 is SVGIG (reference sequence). As DNA, the CDR3 is TGTGCCTGGAGGCTAGCGGGGGCGGGAGAGCAGTACTTC. This encodes CAWRLAGAGEQYF. Full variable domain (rest looked up from reference TRBV30 and TRBJ2-7): SQTIHQWPATLVQPVGSPLSLECTVEGTSNPNLYWYRQAAGRGLQLLFYSVGIGQISSEVPQNLSASRPQDRQFILSSKKLLLSDSGFYLCAWRLAGAGEQYFGPGTRLTVT.

This clonotype was observed a handful of times. This chain's CDR3 is CSADRAQGSNSGDYGYTF. DNA for the CDR3: TGCAGTGCCGACCGTGCCCAGGGGTCTAATTCGGGGGACTATGGCTACACCTTC. The chain carries TRBV20-1 and TRBJ1-2; possible D gene TRBD1, 6 bases. Trimming left V 6 bases short and J 3 bases short, with 29 bases between. The CDR3 loop spans 18 amino acids. CDR1 DFQATT and CDR2 SNEGSKA come from the germline V gene (reference sequence).

This clonotype was observed at least ten times. The chain has TRBV20-1 and TRBJ2-7; 13 bases fit TRBD2. Per the germline V gene, CDR1 is DFQATT and CDR2 is SNEGSKA (reference sequence). Germline trimming cut 6 bases from V and 3 bases from J; bases unmatched to any gene: 8. The CDR3 runs to 15 residues. The CDR3 coding sequence is TGCAGTGCATCCACTAGCGGGAGGGCCATCTACGAGCAGTACTTC. Its protein is CSASTSGRAIYEQYF.

Note on this clonotype: Sequence at one end of the junction differs from germline and may be a read error. This sequence joins TRBV6-2 or TRBV6-3 and TRBJ2-7, with TRBD1 matching 11 bases. The CDR3 spans 15 residues. Germline CDR1 reads MNHEY; CDR2 reads SVGEGT. CDR3 DNA: TGTGCCAGCAGTCGGACAGGGGGCAGCTCCCACGAGCAGTACTTC. Protein sequence: CASSRTGGSSHEQYF.